The present T cell receptor (beta chain) was sequenced within a study of regulatory T cells in long-lasting Graves disease. At least ten counts were recorded for this clonotype. Its antigen is currently unknown. Described time point: newly diagnosed GD, antithyroid drugs for less than 3 months. RNA extracted from PBMCs served as the sequencing template. TCR beta libraries were built with iRepertoire HTBI primers and Arm-PCR of CDR3 regions. TCRdb re-called the multiplex PCR reads through MiXCR, storing one row per CDR3 protein. This table has about 220,000 distinct CDR3 sequences, less than 20% appearing once. Regarding the study as a whole: Patients with persistent disease shared 2,741 public clonotypes, outpacing the roughly 1,000 shared by new patients.

The CDR3 extends over 17 amino acids. V shed 0 bases and J shed 7 bases, with 21 bases lying between them. CDR1 is KGHDR, CDR2 SFDVKD, per germline. This sample was also put to use in a study of T cells in Graves' hyperthyroidism and ophthalmopathy. As reported in that work: Absence of ophthalmopathy progression within 18 months defined stable Graves' hyperthyroidism. The HTBI set primed first-round TCR CDR3 RT-PCR.

The genes are TRBV24-1 and TRBJ2-7; D is possibly TRBD1 (6 bases). The sample in question was peripheral blood mononuclear cells (PBMCs), obtained at new diagnosis, from a patient treated with antithyroid drugs. The TCR originated in a woman in her 30s with Graves disease. The CDR3 DNA reads TGTGCCACCAGTGATTTGCCCGGGAACTTCAGGGGTGGAGAGCAGTACTTC. It codes for CATSDLPGNFRGGEQYF.